The rows below give T cell receptor beta chains drawn from one sample of a study of blood T cell repertoires in COVID-19. Using immunoSEQ multiplex PCR, the repertoire was profiled, and TCRdb retains in-frame clones only, with some absent. The data show 60,000 to 85,000 clones, approximately 84% seen once. Sequenced: peripheral blood. The receptors derive from a man in his 60s with COVID-19, enrolled during active disease. Both conserved end residues are part of each CDR3. D genes are given only for firm matches. Not every row has a clone size; where given, it reads once, few, many or a size class.

-	TRBV5-6	TRBJ1-2	-	TGTGCCAGCAGCAAAGGGGCGCCTGGCTACACCTTC	CASSKGAPGYTF
TRBD1	TRBV6-5	TRBJ1-2	-	TGTGCCAGCCGAAACAGGGGGCAAGGCTATGGCTACACCTTC	CASRNRGQGYGYTF
-	TRBV6-5	TRBJ2-3	-	TGTGCCAGCACCCCTAGGGGGTCGGAGGTGGATACGCAGTATTTT	CASTPRGSEVDTQYF
-	TRBV7-9	TRBJ1-6	-	TGTGCCAGCAGCTTATCCCGGGACATTCTTAATTCACCCCTCCACTTT	CASSLSRDILNSPLHF
-	TRBV29-1	TRBJ2-5	-	TGCAGCGTTCTACCCCGGGACACACAAGAGACCCAGTACTTC	CSVLPRDTQETQYF
-	TRBV24-1	TRBJ2-3	-	TGTGCCACCAGTGACGACACAGGGAGCACAGATACGCAGTATTTT	CATSDDTGSTDTQYF
-	TRBV7-6	TRBJ2-7	-	TGTGCCAGCAGCTTAGGTATCCCACAGAACTCCTACGAGCAGTACTTC	CASSLGIPQNSYEQYF
-	TRBV30	TRBJ1-1	-	TGTGCCTGGACAGGGTTTGAAAACACTGAAGCTTTCTTT	CAWTGFENTEAFF
-	TRBV23-1	TRBJ2-4	-	TGCGCCAGCAGTCAATCGGGCAAGCTAGCCAAAAACATTCAGTACTTC	CASSQSGKLAKNIQYF
-	TRBV19	TRBJ2-7	-	TGTGCCACTACGGGCGGGCCTTCCGAGCGGCAGTACTTC	CATTGGPSERQYF
TRBD1	TRBV5-4	TRBJ2-7	once	TGTGCCAGCAGCTTCGGGACAGGGGGCTACGAGCAGTACTTC	CASSFGTGGYEQYF
-	TRBV15	TRBJ1-1	-	TGTGCCACCAGCAGTCCTGGGGGGGAAAAAGCTTTCTTT	CATSSPGGEKAFF
-	TRBV7-2	TRBJ1-2	-	TGTGCCAGCAGCTCAGAGGTCCCAGAAGACTATGGCTACACCTTC	CASSSEVPEDYGYTF
TRBD1	TRBV7-9	TRBJ1-1	-	TGTGCCAGCAGCTTCCGGGACAGGGCCTACACTGAAGCTTTCTTT	CASSFRDRAYTEAFF
-	TRBV5-1	TRBJ2-1	-	TGCGCCAGCAGCTTGGGGGGAGAATCCTACAATGAGCAGTTCTTC	CASSLGGESYNEQFF
-	TRBV6-5	TRBJ1-1	once	TGTGCCAGCAGGGGGGGATTGAACACTGAAGCTTTCTTT	CASRGGLNTEAFF
TRBD1	TRBV2	TRBJ2-7	once	TGTGCCAGCAGGTTCGGGACAGGGGACTACGAGCAGTACTTC	CASRFGTGDYEQYF
TRBD1	TRBV30	TRBJ1-2	-	TGTGCCTGGAGGGGGGACAGTAGACCCTATGGCTACACCTTC	CAWRGDSRPYGYTF
-	TRBV5-4	TRBJ2-1	-	TGTGCCAGCAGCTTGCCGGGTAGTGGCGCCGGCAATGAGCAGTTCTTC	CASSLPGSGAGNEQFF
TRBD2	TRBV28	TRBJ2-3	-	TGTGCCAGCGCGGGGGGGCAGGGCACAGATACGCAGTATTTT	CASAGGQGTDTQYF
TRBD1	TRBV18	TRBJ2-7	-	TGTGCCAGCTCACCACTATGGACAGGCACTACCGACTACGAGCAGTACTTC	CASSPLWTGTTDYEQYF
TRBD2	TRBV19	TRBJ2-1	once	TGTGCCAGTAGGCTTTCCGGCGGGAGGGCCGTTGAGCAGTTCTTC	CASRLSGGRAVEQFF
-	TRBV5-1	TRBJ1-5	-	TGCGCCAGCAGCTTGGGTCTGTCAGGGAATCAGCCCCAGCATTTT	CASSLGLSGNQPQHF
TRBD2	TRBV18	TRBJ2-1	-	TGTGCCAGCTCACCACCCTTAGCGGGGCCCGGGTACAATGAGCAGTTCTTC	CASSPPLAGPGYNEQFF
-	TRBV25-1	TRBJ1-5	-	TGTGCCAGCACGGGGTTCGAGGGCCAGCCCCAGCATTTT	CASTGFEGQPQHF
-	TRBV5-5	TRBJ2-2	-	TGTGCCAGCAGCGCTAGAGGTTCCGGGGAGCTGTTTTTT	CASSARGSGELFF
TRBD2	TRBV6-1	TRBJ2-5	-	TGTGCCAGCAGTGTTGGCCTAGCGGTCCTTCAAGAGACCCAGTACTTC	CASSVGLAVLQETQYF
-	TRBV7-9	TRBJ2-2	-	TGTGCCAGCAGTTTCTCCAGGGGAGGGGTCACCGGGGAGCTGTTTTTT	CASSFSRGGVTGELFF
TRBD2	TRBV18	TRBJ2-1	-	TGTGCCAGCTCCCCATCTGGGGGGGTCGATGAGCAGTTCTTC	CASSPSGGVDEQFF
TRBD2	TRBV18	TRBJ2-1	-	TGTGCCAGCTCAATAATAGCGGGAGAGCAGTTCTTC	CASSIIAGEQFF
TRBD1	TRBV7-3	TRBJ1-4	few	TGTGCCAGCAGCCTAGGGGGACAGGCTAATGAAAAACTGTTTTTT	CASSLGGQANEKLFF
TRBD1	TRBV5-6	TRBJ2-2	once	TGTGCCAGCAGCGTGTTTGGGACAGGGGTCTCCACCGGGGAGCTGTTTTTT	CASSVFGTGVSTGELFF
-	TRBV2	TRBJ1-5	-	TGTGCCAGCAGTGTGATAGCGAATCAGCCCCAGCATTTT	CASSVIANQPQHF
TRBD2	TRBV11-2	TRBJ2-5	-	TGTGCCAGCAGCGCTAGCGGGGGCAGGGAGACCCAGTACTTC	CASSASGGRETQYF
-	TRBV28	TRBJ1-1	few	TGTGCCAGCAGTTTAGATTCGGACACCAACCCTCAAGCTTTCTTT	CASSLDSDTNPQAFF
-	TRBV11-1	TRBJ2-4	-	TGTGCCAGCAGCCCCAGGTCTGGTGGCAAAAACATTCAGTACTTC	CASSPRSGGKNIQYF
-	TRBV18	TRBJ1-1	-	TGTGCCAGCTCACCGGGACTGGGGAACACTGAAGCTTTCTTT	CASSPGLGNTEAFF
TRBD1	TRBV6-2/TRBV6-3	TRBJ1-6	-	TGTGCCAGCAGTTACTCTGGACAGGTGCTAGTTCCACCCCTCCACTTT	CASSYSGQVLVPPLHF
-	TRBV6-5	TRBJ2-6	-	TGTGCCACCCAGTACTCTGGGGCCAACGTCCTGACTTTC	CATQYSGANVLTF
TRBD2	TRBV5-1	TRBJ2-3	-	TGCGCCAGCAGCTTAGGGACTAGCGGGAGGGCCGGCACAGATACGCAGTATTTT	CASSLGTSGRAGTDTQYF
-	TRBV6-5	TRBJ2-2	-	TGTGCCAGCAGTTACGGCGGGGGCAACACCGGGGAGCTGTTTTTT	CASSYGGGNTGELFF
TRBD2	TRBV7-6	TRBJ2-1	once	TGTGCCAGCAGCTCCCCTGGGACTAGCGGCTACAATGAGCAGTTCTTC	CASSSPGTSGYNEQFF
TRBD1	TRBV30	TRBJ2-1	-	TGTGCCTGGAGGCGGTGGGACAGGGCCCCTGATGAGCAGTTCTTC	CAWRRWDRAPDEQFF
-	TRBV6-2/TRBV6-3	TRBJ1-5	-	TGTGCCAGCAGTTTGTTTTTTCGCGGGGTTCCCAATCAGCCCCAGCATTTT	CASSLFFRGVPNQPQHF
-	TRBV5-5	TRBJ2-3	-	TGTGCCAGCAGCCCCAGGGGTAGCACAGATACGCAGTATTTT	CASSPRGSTDTQYF
TRBD2	TRBV9	TRBJ2-2	-	TGTGCCAGCAGCGTATTTAGCGGGAGCGACACCGGGGAGCTGTTTTTT	CASSVFSGSDTGELFF
-	TRBV7-9	TRBJ1-6	-	TGTGCCAGCAGCCCCACAGTCCCCGGACCCCTCCACTTT	CASSPTVPGPLHF
-	TRBV11-2	TRBJ1-1	-	TGTGCCAGCAGCCCCCGGGGATCCCAGAACACTGAAGCTTTCTTT	CASSPRGSQNTEAFF
TRBD2	TRBV7-2	TRBJ2-7	-	TGTGCCAGCAGCATGGGACTAGCGGGGGGTAGACCTAACTCCTACGAGCAGTACTTC	CASSMGLAGGRPNSYEQYF
-	TRBV28	TRBJ1-1	-	TGTGCCAGCACAAATCCCGGGTCAGTTCCTGAAGCTTTCTTT	CASTNPGSVPEAFF
TRBD1	TRBV6-5	TRBJ2-7	-	TGTGCCAGCAGACGACAGGGGTCCTACGAGCAGTACTTC	CASRRQGSYEQYF
TRBD2	TRBV7-2	TRBJ2-7	-	TGTGCCAGCAGCTTAAGGACTAGCGGGTCCTACGAGCAGTACTTC	CASSLRTSGSYEQYF